The sequence of this T cell receptor beta chain was determined in a study of cytomegalovirus exposure and HLA in healthy donors. This CDR3 contains 13 residues. Trimming took off 2 bases at V and 0 bases at J, with 3 bases between the two ends. Germline values: CDR1 SGHRS, CDR2 YFSETQ. PCR employed 60 Vbeta and 13 Jbeta primers. Clones were read by immunoSEQ multiplex PCR, and TCRdb kept only the in-frame ones, dropping some. The sample lists under 150,000 clones, approximately 61% occurring once. The V and J genes are TRBV5-1 and TRBJ1-3; the D is unclear. The TCR sequence derives from a woman between 35 and 50 years old in good health and CMV-seronegative. Sequencing was carried out using PBMCs. The CDR3 DNA sequence: TGCGCCAGCAGCTTTATCTCTGGAAACACCATATATTTT. It codes for CASSFISGNTIYF. Drawing the rest from reference TRBV5-1 and TRBJ1-3, the complete variable domain is KAGVTQTPRYLIKTRGQQVTLSCSPISGHRSVSWYQQTPGQGLQFLFEYFSETQRNKGNFPGRFSGRQFSNSRSEMNVSTLELGDSALYLCASSFISGNTIYFGEGSWLTVV.